This TCR beta chain comes out of a study of graft-versus-host responses after intestinal transplantation. Study-wide results and limits: GvH clones appeared in recipient marrow, some first in ileum or blood.

Worth noting for this clone: What it binds is unknown.

This table comes from immunoSEQ multiplex PCR, and its TCRdb copy is limited to in-frame clones, with some not included. The sample lists under 30,000 clones; approximately 93% were seen once. The CDR3 has 14 amino acids. Germline CDR1 SNHLY, CDR2 FYNNEI. Deletions cut 8 bases from V and 4 bases from J, with 17 bases between. The rearrangement links TRBV2 to TRBJ1-1, with D maybe TRBD1 (5 bases). The sequenced sample was PBMCs, obtained 18 days after transplant. The origin of this receptor is a human patient who received an intestinal transplant, so some T cells may come from the graft donor. The CDR3 sequence is CASSDFGGITEAFF. The CDR3 DNA follows: TGTGCCAGCTCCGATTTCGGGGGAATCACTGAAGCTTTCTTT.